The rows below give T cell receptor beta chains drawn from one sample of a study of blood T cell repertoires in COVID-19. TCRdb keeps only in-frame clones here, not all; method: immunoSEQ multiplex PCR. The sample carries roughly 350,000 clones, around 87% recorded once. Source material: peripheral blood. The receptor set was obtained from a woman aged 25 to 45 with COVID-19, enrolled during active disease. Both conserved end residues are part of each CDR3. D genes are given only for firm matches. A clone size is listed for some rows: how often the clone was seen (once, few, many), or a class if it is expanded.

clone size	D gene	V gene	J gene	CDR3 protein	CDR3 DNA
-	-	TRBV15	TRBJ1-1	CATSRDGGSAEAFF	TGTGCCACCAGCAGAGATGGGGGGAGCGCTGAAGCTTTCTTT
-	TRBD2	TRBV24-1	TRBJ2-1	CATSDSGTSGYNEQFF	TGTGCCACCAGTGATTCCGGGACTAGCGGATACAATGAGCAGTTCTTC
-	TRBD1	TRBV2	TRBJ2-7	CASSESRDSSYEQYF	TGTGCCAGCAGTGAATCCCGGGACAGCTCCTACGAGCAGTACTTC
-	TRBD2	TRBV28	TRBJ2-1	CASRSATSGPYNEQFF	TGTGCCAGCCGCTCCGCCACTAGCGGACCCTACAATGAGCAGTTCTTC
-	TRBD2	TRBV28	TRBJ2-2	CASSFRLGSGRANTGELFF	TGTGCCAGCAGTTTCCGACTGGGTAGCGGGAGGGCCAACACCGGGGAGCTGTTTTTT
-	-	TRBV6-4	TRBJ1-1	CASSLSGDTEAFF	TGTGCCAGCAGTTTATCAGGGGACACTGAAGCTTTCTTT
-	TRBD2	TRBV4-1	TRBJ2-3	CASSQGVRELPFTQYF	TGCGCCAGCAGCCAAGGGGTGCGGGAGCTCCCATTCACGCAGTATTTT
-	TRBD2	TRBV7-8	TRBJ2-1	CASSLQGVGMTSGRAGFYEQFF	TGTGCCAGCAGCTTACAGGGGGTCGGAATGACTAGCGGGAGGGCCGGGTTCTATGAGCAGTTCTTC
once	TRBD1	TRBV24-1	TRBJ2-5	CATSDPTGEETQYF	TGTGCCACCAGTGACCCGACAGGGGAAGAGACCCAGTACTTC
-	TRBD2	TRBV7-3	TRBJ2-5	CASSLGTSGGETQYF	TGTGCCAGCAGCCTCGGGACTAGCGGGGGAGAGACCCAGTACTTC